Listed here are 20 T cell receptor beta chains from one sample, sequenced in a study of T cells in localized non-small cell lung cancer. Repertoires were generated with immunoSEQ multiplex PCR, while TCRdb's copy carries only in-frame clones and drops some. Among approximately 31,000 clones listed, around 73% were seen once. The starting material was peripheral blood, obtained before any cancer treatment. Source of these receptors: a male donor aged 60 or older with stage II squamous cell lung carcinoma.

V gene TRBV6-1 combines with J gene TRBJ1-1; D possibly corresponds to TRBD1 (5 bases). CDR1 is MNHNS, CDR2 SASEGT, per germline. This CDR3 contains 12 residues. CDR3 sequence: CGALGDSTEAFF. The CDR3 coding sequence is TGTGGCGCCTTAGGGGACTCCACTGAAGCTTTCTTT.

The chain has TRBV19 and TRBJ2-2; D call uncertain. V lost 6 bases, J lost 4 bases, and 12 bases lay in between. Germline CDR1 is LNHDA and CDR2 is SQIVND (reference sequence). This CDR3 is built from 14 residues. The CDR3 DNA reads as TGTGCCAGTAGCTCAGCTCTCGTCACCGGGGAGCTGTTTTTT. Protein product: CASSSALVTGELFF.

The chain uses TRBV5-1 and TRBJ1-2, with a tentative D call TRBD1 (6 bases). Trimming stripped 4 bases from V and 4 bases from J, with 11 bases between. Germline V lookup: CDR1 SGHRS, CDR2 YFSETQ. This CDR3 is built from 13 residues. The CDR3 sequence is CASSIGQSYGYTF. CDR3 coding DNA: TGCGCCAGCAGCATAGGACAGTCCTATGGCTACACCTTC.

This clone was detected a few times. This rearrangement joins TRBV7-6 to TRBJ2-7; 9 bases agree with TRBD1. CDR3 length: 14 amino acids. V was pared by 5 bases and J by 5 bases, with 7 bases of the junction left unmatched. Germline CDR1 and CDR2: SGHVS and FNYEAQ. Written as DNA, the CDR3 is TGTGCCAGCAGCCGGAGGACAGGGGCCCACGAGCAGTACTTC. This codes for CASSRRTGAHEQYF.

This clone is judged medium-sized. This chain links TRBV21-1 with TRBJ2-1; no DNA check was done on the table's D call, TRBD2. TRBV21-1 is shown as a pseudogene. The CDR3 covers 19 residues. The CDR3 DNA reads as TGTGCCAGCAGTCTGTGTAGGGCGGGCCCAATCAGCTCCTACAATGAGCAGTTCTTC. Translated, it gives CASSLCRAGPISSYNEQFF.

The chain has TRBV18 and TRBJ2-7; D not certain. V lost 3 bases to trimming and J lost 4 bases, with 7 bases between them. In germline, CDR1 is KGHSH, CDR2 LQKENI. The CDR3 length is 12 residues. The CDR3 coding sequence is TGTGCCAGCTCACCCCGCTTGTACGAGCAGTACTTC. Encoded protein: CASSPRLYEQYF.

V is TRBV5-1 and J is TRBJ1-1, with a weak D call TRBD1 (5 bases). Germline lookup yields CDR1 SGHRS and CDR2 YFSETQ. The CDR3 extends over 14 amino acids. Between the trimmed V and J ends, which lost 2 bases and 5 bases, there was a span of 13 bases. CDR3 loop: CASSFQSGGTEAFF. The CDR3, as DNA: TGCGCCAGCAGCTTTCAATCGGGGGGAACTGAAGCTTTCTTT.

The rearrangement links TRBV5-1 to TRBJ1-2; D might be TRBD1 (5 bases). This CDR3 comprises 14 residues. Germline-derived CDR1 and CDR2 are SGHRS and YFSETQ. V lost 0 bases to trimming and J lost 3 bases, with 9 bases between them. The CDR3 coding sequence is TGCGCCAGCAGCTTGGCCAGGGAGGACTATGGCTACACCTTC. Amino acid sequence: CASSLAREDYGYTF.

This clone was seen a few times. The chain recombines TRBV6-5 with TRBJ1-3; D unresolved. Germline assignment: CDR1 MNHEY and CDR2 SVGAGI. The V and J ends lost 5 bases and 0 bases respectively, with 11 bases between them. This CDR3 comprises 15 residues. The CDR3 sequence: CASSPRINSGNTIYF. The CDR3 nucleotides read TGTGCCAGCAGTCCCAGGATAAACTCTGGAAACACCATATATTTT.

The chain carries TRBV4-2 and TRBJ1-6; weak D call: TRBD1 (5 bases). V lost 1 base and J lost 9, with 13 bases in between. This CDR3 has 15 residues. The germline gives CDR1 LGHNA, CDR2 YNFKEQ. The CDR3 loop is CASSQALRDGSPLHF. CDR3 in DNA: TGTGCCAGCAGCCAAGCTCTCAGGGATGGTTCACCCCTCCACTTT.

This chain links TRBV5-4 with TRBJ2-7; D unresolved. Trimming pared 0 bases from V and 2 bases from J, leaving 6 bases between. Germline CDR1 is SGHNT and CDR2 is YYREEE (reference sequence). The CDR3 extends over 13 amino acids. Written as DNA, the CDR3 is TGTGCCAGCAGCTTGGACAGACCCTACGAGCAGTACTTC. Amino acid sequence: CASSLDRPYEQYF.

This chain joins TRBV30 and TRBJ2-5, with 7 bases fitting TRBD2. The CDR3 runs to 12 residues. Germline lookup yields CDR1 GTSNPN and CDR2 SVGIG (reference sequence). J was trimmed by 5 bases and V by 4 bases; bases with no gene match: 4. The CDR3 DNA follows: TGTGCCTGGACTGGCGGGGGTGAGACCCAGTACTTC. Residues: CAWTGGGETQYF.

This sequence joins TRBV29-1 and TRBJ2-3, with D possibly matching TRBD1 (6 bases). The CDR3 is made up of 12 amino acids. The germline gives CDR1 SQVTM, CDR2 ANQGSEA. Trimming took 7 bases from V and 8 from J, leaving 16 bases between them. The CDR3, as DNA: TGCAGCGCGCAACGGACAGAGGGTACGCAGTATTTT. Translating it yields CSAQRTEGTQYF.

The rearrangement links TRBV7-2 to TRBJ1-2; D unresolved. Germline CDR1 and CDR2: SGHTA and FQGNSA. This CDR3 has 14 amino acids. Trimming left V 7 bases short and J 4 bases short, with 16 bases between. This CDR3 is CASTPDLGFYGYTF. Written as DNA, the CDR3 is TGTGCCAGCACCCCCGACCTCGGTTTCTATGGCTACACCTTC.

This clone was detected only a few times. The V and J genes are TRBV5-4 and TRBJ2-3; D tentatively reads TRBD1 or TRBD2 (5 bases each). V lost 3 bases and J lost 4, with 12 bases in between. CDR1 and CDR2 (germline): SGHNT, YYREEE (reference sequence). CDR3 length equals 14 residues. The CDR3 DNA reads as TGTGCCAGCAGCTCTCCGGGACCCGCAGATACGCAGTATTTT. The encoded protein is CASSSPGPADTQYF.

The chain combines TRBV19 with TRBJ1-5; D might be TRBD1 (5 bases). Trimming stripped 1 base from V and 0 bases from J, with 10 bases between. Germline CDR1 is LNHDA and CDR2 is SQIVND (reference sequence). The CDR3 is 16 amino acids. Here the CDR3 reads CASSIGGTVSNQPQHF. The DNA of the CDR3 is TGTGCCAGTAGTATAGGGGGCACAGTTAGCAATCAGCCCCAGCATTTT.

The genes are TRBV5-5 and TRBJ1-2; D might be TRBD1 (5 bases). CDR1 and CDR2 (germline): SGHKS, YYEKEE (reference sequence). Trimming left V 1 base short and J 4 bases short, with 11 bases between. CDR3 length: 14 residues. The CDR3 nucleotides read TGTGCCAGCAGCTTGCCAGGGCCCAGCTATGGCTACACCTTC. As protein: CASSLPGPSYGYTF. Based on the CDR3 plus reference TRBV5-5 and TRBJ1-2, the full variable domain is DAGVTQSPTHLIKTRGQQVTLRCSPISGHKSVSWYQQVLGQGPQFIFQYYEKEERGRGNFPDRFSARQFPNYSSELNVNALLLGDSALYLCASSLPGPSYGYTFGSGTRLTVV.

The chain links TRBV4-1 to TRBJ2-1; no reliable D call. Germline V gene data show CDR1 as MGHRA and CDR2 as YSYEKL. This CDR3 contains 11 residues. The ends were cut back, 1 base at V and 9 bases at J, with 4 bases in the middle. CDR3 in amino acids: CASSQGLEQFF. CDR3 in DNA: TGCGCCAGCAGCCAAGGGCTTGAGCAGTTCTTC.

This chain connects TRBV2 to TRBJ1-2; D might be TRBD1 (5 bases). In germline, CDR1 is SNHLY, CDR2 FYNNEI. This CDR3 has 11 residues. The CDR3 loop is CAGRDEDAHTF. CDR3 nucleotide sequence: TGTGCGGGCAGGGACGAAGATGCACACACCTTC.

The CDR3 loop is CASMGRREWNEQFF. The DNA for the CDR3 is TGTGCCAGCATGGGACGGCGGGAGTGGAATGAGCAGTTCTTC. This chain connects TRBV6-1 to TRBJ2-1, with 7 bases identical to TRBD2. Trimming at V came to 7 bases and at J to 7 bases, leaving 10 bases not matched to a gene. The CDR3 spans 14 residues. Germline assignment: CDR1 MNHNS and CDR2 SASEGT.